What follows are 18 T cell receptor beta chains derived from one specimen sequenced in a study of response to subunit inactivated influenza vaccine. TCRdb itself ran the RT-PCR reads through MiXCR, one entry per CDR3 protein. The sample lists about 610,000 distinct CDR3 sequences, about 14% occurring once. The sample here was PBMCs from blood, taken 11 to 12 days after vaccination. These receptors were obtained from a man between 50 and 59 years old who received an inactivated influenza vaccine.

This clonotype showed up just a few times. The chain couples TRBV6-6 to TRBJ2-1; no definite D call. Per the germline V gene, CDR1 is MNHNY and CDR2 is SVGAGI (reference sequence). V lost 6 bases and J 8 bases, leaving 8 bases between the germline ends. The CDR3 totals 11 residues. The CDR3 reads CASRHDHEQFF. The CDR3 nucleotides read TGTGCCAGCAGGCACGACCATGAGCAGTTCTTC.

V and J are TRBV20-1 and TRBJ2-5, with a tentative D call TRBD2 (5 bases). The CDR3 consists of 12 residues. Trimming shortened V by 5 bases and J by 4 bases, and 11 bases separated the two germline ends. Germline V gives CDR1 DFQATT, CDR2 SNEGSKA (reference sequence). Here the CDR3 DNA reads TGCAGTGCTCCAGGACTGGGAGAGACCCAGTACTTC. This sequence encodes CSAPGLGETQYF.

The rearrangement links TRBV4-1 to TRBJ1-2, with 7 bases aligning to TRBD1. Germline V gene sequence: CDR1 MGHRA, CDR2 YSYEKL. CDR3 length: 15 residues. The V and J ends lost 0 bases and 3 bases, in that order; junction bases with no gene match: 4. CDR3 nucleotide sequence: TGCGCCAGCAGCCAAGAAGGGGGCGCTTACTATGGCTACACCTTC. This translates into CASSQEGGAYYGYTF.

The chain is built from TRBV5-5 and TRBJ1-5; 7 bases align to TRBD1. The germline V gene has CDR1 SGHKS and CDR2 YYEKEE (reference sequence). The CDR3 totals 15 residues. The junction had 5 bases not matched to a gene; V was cut back by 1 base and J by 4 bases. The CDR3 sequence: CASSLTGDGNQPQHF. CDR3 coding DNA: TGTGCCAGCAGCTTGACAGGGGATGGAAATCAGCCCCAGCATTTT.

This chain uses TRBV7-9 with TRBJ2-6; 7 bases fit TRBD2. The germline V gene encodes CDR1 SEHNR and CDR2 FQNEAQ (reference sequence). CDR3 size: 16 residues. J was trimmed by 7 bases and V by 5 bases; bases with no gene match: 11. The CDR3 sequence is CASSHQGGLGANVLTF. For the CDR3, the DNA is TGTGCCAGCAGCCACCAGGGAGGGTTGGGTGCCAACGTCCTGACTTTC.

This chain links TRBV7-9 with TRBJ2-5; a weak D match, TRBD1 (6 bases). CDR1 and CDR2 (germline): SEHNR, FQNEAQ (reference sequence). CDR3 size: 14 residues. The ends were cut back, 4 bases at V and 1 base at J, with 10 bases in the middle. The CDR3 region is CASSWPDSQETQYF. CDR3 nucleotides: TGTGCCAGCAGCTGGCCGGACAGCCAAGAGACCCAGTACTTC.

This clonotype was recorded many times. This chain connects TRBV4-2 to TRBJ2-3; perhaps TRBD2 as D (7 bases). The V gene's germline CDR1 is LGHNA and CDR2 YNFKEQ. V lost 4 bases and J 0 bases, leaving 11 bases between the germline ends. The CDR3 runs 15 residues. CDR3 sequence: CASSREGGSTDTQYF. CDR3 nucleotide sequence: TGTGCCAGCAGCCGGGAGGGGGGTAGCACAGATACGCAGTATTTT.

The gene calls are TRBV29-1 and TRBJ2-3, with a weak D call TRBD2 (6 bases). This CDR3 comprises 12 residues. The germline V and J ends were trimmed by 5 bases and 7 bases, with 13 bases remaining between them. The germline CDR1 and CDR2 sequences are SQVTM and ANQGSEA. CDR3 region: CSVPELAHTQYF. The CDR3, as DNA: TGCAGCGTTCCCGAACTAGCTCATACGCAGTATTTT.

The chain combines TRBV19 with TRBJ1-5; 8 bases fit TRBD1. V was clipped by 3 bases and J by 6 bases; unmatched bases: 4. Germline-derived CDR1 and CDR2 are LNHDA and SQIVND (reference sequence). This CDR3 region has 14 residues. This CDR3 is CASSMSGGGQPQHF. The CDR3 DNA reads TGTGCCAGTAGTATGTCAGGGGGCGGTCAGCCCCAGCATTTT.

This clonotype has ten or more counts. The chain couples TRBV12-3 or TRBV12-4 to TRBJ2-7; 11 bases agree with TRBD2. The V gene end was trimmed by 5 bases and the J gene end by 3 bases; junction bases not matched to a gene: 3. The CDR3 is 14 residues long. CDR3 DNA: TGTGCCAGCAGTGTTAGCGGGAGGGGCTACGAGCAGTACTTC. It is translated as CASSVSGRGYEQYF.

A few counts support this clonotype. J is TRBJ2-2 and V is TRBV28; D is possibly TRBD2 (6 bases). The CDR3 length is 14 residues. V was shortened by 11 bases and J by 4 bases, with 17 bases between the two germline ends. Per the germline V gene, CDR1 is MDHEN and CDR2 is SYDVKM. The CDR3 coding sequence is TGTGCCGTCTTTGACGGGGGAGTCACCGGGGAGCTGTTTTTT. Translation gives CAVFDGGVTGELFF.

This clonotype was seen only a few times. In DNA, the CDR3 is TGTGCCACCAGCCGTACCCTCTACAATGAGCAGTTCTTC. It yields the protein CATSRTLYNEQFF. The V call is TRBV15, the J call TRBJ2-1; D is unclear. Germline loops: CDR1 LNHNV, CDR2 YYDKDF (reference sequence). This CDR3 has 13 amino acids. V was pared by 5 bases and J by 3 bases, with 8 bases between.

This clonotype was seen more than once but under ten times. The chain is built from TRBV30 and TRBJ1-1, with 8 bases fitting TRBD1. The CDR3 totals 12 residues. The J segment lost 1 base and the V segment lost 7 bases, leaving 2 bases of the junction unmatched. Germline CDR1 and CDR2: GTSNPN and SVGIG (reference sequence). This CDR3 is CALDRANTEAFF. CDR3 nucleotides: TGTGCCTTGGACAGGGCGAACACTGAAGCTTTCTTT.

This clonotype appeared a single time. A read error may explain this, as a much larger clone is one base away. The genes are TRBV28 and TRBJ2-3; D might be TRBD1 or TRBD2, each matching 7 bases. This CDR3 spans 18 amino acids. CDR1 is MDHEN and CDR2 is SYDVKM in the germline V gene. The CDR3 DNA sequence: TGTGCCAGAAGTTTATTGATCCCCGACAGGGAGGGGACAGATACGCAGTATTTT. It is translated as CARSLLIPDREGTDTQYF.

The DNA of the CDR3 is TGTGCCAGCAGCTTATTTTTTGGGTCTGGGGAGACCCAGTACTTC. It is translated as CASSLFFGSGETQYF. The chain links TRBV7-2 to TRBJ2-5; D is unresolved. V dropped 2 bases and J dropped 5 bases, with 15 bases sitting between them. The germline gives CDR1 SGHTA, CDR2 FQGNSA. The CDR3 runs 15 residues.

This chain connects TRBV9 to TRBJ2-3; 9 bases are shared with TRBD2. CDR3 length equals 16 residues. Germline V gene data show CDR1 as SGDLS and CDR2 as YYNGEE. Trimming removed 1 base from V and 2 bases from J; junction bases left unmatched: 5. CDR3 sequence: CASSVLAGTITDTQYF. CDR3 in DNA: TGTGCCAGCAGCGTACTAGCGGGGACAATCACAGATACGCAGTATTTT.

The table lists this clonotype with a few counts. The V and J genes are TRBV19 and TRBJ1-5, with D perhaps TRBD1 (6 bases). The V end lost 8 bases, the J end lost 6 bases, and 14 bases lay between the germline ends. Germline V gene data show CDR1 as LNHDA and CDR2 as SQIVND (reference sequence). The CDR3 totals 13 residues. The CDR3 DNA sequence: TGTGCCAGTTCCACAGGGCAGAGTCAGCCCCAGCATTTT. Amino acid sequence: CASSTGQSQPQHF.

The chain carries TRBV12-3 or TRBV12-4 and TRBJ1-5, with D possibly matching TRBD1 (5 bases). V was cut by 4 bases and J by 12 bases, with 22 bases left in between. CDR3 length: 15 residues. CDR3 bases: TGTGCCAGCAGTTGGGGCAGGGCGGCGGGTCGAGGCCAGCATTTT. Its translation: CASSWGRAAGRGQHF.